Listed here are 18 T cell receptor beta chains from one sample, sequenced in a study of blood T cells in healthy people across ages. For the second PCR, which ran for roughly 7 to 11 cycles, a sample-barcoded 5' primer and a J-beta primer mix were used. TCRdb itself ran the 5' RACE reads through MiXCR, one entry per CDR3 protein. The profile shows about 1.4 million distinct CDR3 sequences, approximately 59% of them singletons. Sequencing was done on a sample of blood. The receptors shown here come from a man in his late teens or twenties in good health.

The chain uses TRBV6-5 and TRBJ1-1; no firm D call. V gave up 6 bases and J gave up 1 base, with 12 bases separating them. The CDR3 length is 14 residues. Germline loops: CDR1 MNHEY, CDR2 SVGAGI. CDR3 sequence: CASSYNNANTEAFF. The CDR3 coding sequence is TGTGCCAGCAGCTATAACAACGCGAACACTGAAGCTTTCTTT.

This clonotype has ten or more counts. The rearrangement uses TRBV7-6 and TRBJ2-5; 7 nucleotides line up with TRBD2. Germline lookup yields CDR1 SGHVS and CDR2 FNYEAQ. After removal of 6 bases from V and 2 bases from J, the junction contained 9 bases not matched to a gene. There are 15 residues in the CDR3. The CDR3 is CASSLAWGGQETQYF. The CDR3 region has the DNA TGTGCCAGCAGTTTGGCGTGGGGGGGACAAGAGACCCAGTACTTC.

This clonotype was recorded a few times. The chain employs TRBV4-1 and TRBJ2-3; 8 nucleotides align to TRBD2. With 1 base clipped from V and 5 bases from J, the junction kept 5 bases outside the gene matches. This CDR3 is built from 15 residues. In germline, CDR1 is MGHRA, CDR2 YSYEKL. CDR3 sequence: CASSQVASGGDTQYF. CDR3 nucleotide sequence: TGCGCCAGCAGCCAAGTTGCCAGCGGGGGAGATACGCAGTATTTT.

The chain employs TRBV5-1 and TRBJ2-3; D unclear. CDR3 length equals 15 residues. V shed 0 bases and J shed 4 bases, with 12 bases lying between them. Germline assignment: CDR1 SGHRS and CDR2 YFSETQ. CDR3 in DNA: TGCGCCAGCAGCTTGGGGCCCACCGAGTCAGATACGCAGTATTTT. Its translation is CASSLGPTESDTQYF.

The CDR3 DNA follows: TGCAGTGCTAGAGGGACCCTTTTGCGAGCTCCGACCTACGAGCAGTACTTC. Residues: CSARGTLLRAPTYEQYF. The chain is built from TRBV20-1 and TRBJ2-7; no definite D call. V lost 1 base and J 2 bases, leaving 21 bases between the germline ends. Germline CDR1 DFQATT, CDR2 SNEGSKA (reference sequence). The length of the CDR3 is 17 residues.

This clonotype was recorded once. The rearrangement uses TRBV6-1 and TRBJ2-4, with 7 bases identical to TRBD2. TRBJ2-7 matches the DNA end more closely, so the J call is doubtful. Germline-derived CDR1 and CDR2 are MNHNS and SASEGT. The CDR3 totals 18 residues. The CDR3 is CASREKRPGLAAFYEQYF. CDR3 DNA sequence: TGTGCCAGCAGGGAGAAGAGACCTGGGCTAGCGGCGTTCTACGAGCAGTACTTC.

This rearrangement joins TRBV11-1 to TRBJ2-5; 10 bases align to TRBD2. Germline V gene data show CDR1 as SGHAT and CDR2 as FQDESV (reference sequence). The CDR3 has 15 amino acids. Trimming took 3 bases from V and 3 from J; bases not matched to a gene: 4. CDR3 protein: CASSFGLADEETQYF. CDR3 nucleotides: TGTGCCAGCAGCTTCGGACTAGCGGACGAAGAGACCCAGTACTTC. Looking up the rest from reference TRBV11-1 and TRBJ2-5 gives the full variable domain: EAEVAQSPRYKITEKSQAVAFWCDPISGHATLYWYRQILGQGPELLVQFQDESVVDDSQLPKDRFSAERLKGVDSTLKIQPAELGDSAMYLCASSFGLADEETQYFGPGTRLLVL.

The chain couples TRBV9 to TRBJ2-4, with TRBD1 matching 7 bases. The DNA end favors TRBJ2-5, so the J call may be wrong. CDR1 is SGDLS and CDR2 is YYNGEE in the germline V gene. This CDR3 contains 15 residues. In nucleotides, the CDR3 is TGTGCCAGCAGTCGTCGGGGACAGCCACAAGAGACCCAGTACTTC. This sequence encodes CASSRRGQPQETQYF.

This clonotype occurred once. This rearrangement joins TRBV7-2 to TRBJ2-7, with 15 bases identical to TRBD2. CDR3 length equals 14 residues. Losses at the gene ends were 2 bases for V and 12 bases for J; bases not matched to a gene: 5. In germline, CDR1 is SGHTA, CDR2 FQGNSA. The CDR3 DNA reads TGTGCCAGCAGCTTATGGACTAGCGGGGGGGTTGTGTACTTC. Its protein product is CASSLWTSGGVVYF.

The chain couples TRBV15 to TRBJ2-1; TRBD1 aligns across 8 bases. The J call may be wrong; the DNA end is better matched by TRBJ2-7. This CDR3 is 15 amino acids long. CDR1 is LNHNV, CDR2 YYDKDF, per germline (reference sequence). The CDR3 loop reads CATSRIGTGLPEQYF. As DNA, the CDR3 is TGTGCCACCAGCAGAATAGGGACAGGCCTCCCCGAGCAGTACTTC.

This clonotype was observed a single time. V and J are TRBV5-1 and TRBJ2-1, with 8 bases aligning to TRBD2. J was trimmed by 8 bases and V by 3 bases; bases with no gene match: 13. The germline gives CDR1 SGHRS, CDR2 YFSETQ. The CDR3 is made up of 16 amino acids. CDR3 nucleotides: TGCGCCAGCAGCTCAGCCGGGACTAGAGGAAGCGATGAGCAGTTCTTC. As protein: CASSSAGTRGSDEQFF.

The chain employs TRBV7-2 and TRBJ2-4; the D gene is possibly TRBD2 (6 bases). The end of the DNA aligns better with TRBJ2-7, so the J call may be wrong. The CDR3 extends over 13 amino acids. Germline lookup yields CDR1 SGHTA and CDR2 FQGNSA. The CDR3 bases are TGTGCCAGCAGCGCCTTAGGCGGGAACGAGCAGTACTTC. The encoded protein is CASSALGGNEQYF.

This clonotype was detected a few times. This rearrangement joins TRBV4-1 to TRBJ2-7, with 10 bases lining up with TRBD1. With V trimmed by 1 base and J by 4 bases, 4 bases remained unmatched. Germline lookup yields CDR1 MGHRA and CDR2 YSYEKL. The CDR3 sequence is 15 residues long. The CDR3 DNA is TGCGCCAGCAGCCAAGCCGGGACAGGGGTTTACGAGCAGTACTTC. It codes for CASSQAGTGVYEQYF.

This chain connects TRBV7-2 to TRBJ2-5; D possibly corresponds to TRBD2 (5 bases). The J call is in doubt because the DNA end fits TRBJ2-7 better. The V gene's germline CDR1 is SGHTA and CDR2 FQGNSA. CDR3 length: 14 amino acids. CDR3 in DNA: TGTGCCAGCAGCCCGGCGGGTAGTTTCGACGAGCAGTACTTC. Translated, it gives CASSPAGSFDEQYF.

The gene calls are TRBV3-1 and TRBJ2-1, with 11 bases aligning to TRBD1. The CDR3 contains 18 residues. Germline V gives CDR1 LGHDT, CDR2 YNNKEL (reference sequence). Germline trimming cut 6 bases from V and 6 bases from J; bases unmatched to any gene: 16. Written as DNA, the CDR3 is TGTGCCAGCAGTCCTAATATAATCCGGGACAGGGGGGTCAATGAGCAGTTCTTC. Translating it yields CASSPNIIRDRGVNEQFF.

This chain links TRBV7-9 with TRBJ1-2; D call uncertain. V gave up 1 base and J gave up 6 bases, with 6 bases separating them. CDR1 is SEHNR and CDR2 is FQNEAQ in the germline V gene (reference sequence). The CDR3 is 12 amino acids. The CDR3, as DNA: TGTGCCAGCAGCTTAGGGAGAAATGGCTACACCTTC. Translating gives CASSLGRNGYTF.

DNA of the CDR3: TGTGCCAGCAGCCCGATTAACATAGATACGCAGTATTTT. Translating gives CASSPINIDTQYF. This chain uses TRBV14 with TRBJ2-3; D uncertain. There are 13 residues in the CDR3. Trimming left V 4 bases short and J 5 bases short, with 10 bases between. From germline, CDR1 is SGHDN and CDR2 FVKESK. The whole variable domain, remainder taken from reference TRBV14 and TRBJ2-3, is EAGVTQFPSHSVIEKGQTVTLRCDPISGHDNLYWYRRVMGKEIKFLLHFVKESKQDESGMPNNRFLAERTGGTYSTLKVQPAELEDSGVYFCASSPINIDTQYFGPGTRLTVL.

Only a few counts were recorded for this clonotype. The CDR3 DNA follows: TGCGCCAGCAGCCTCTCTAGCGGAGAGCGGTTGGAAGCTGGGGCCAACGTCCTGACTTTC. As protein: CASSLSSGERLEAGANVLTF. V usage is TRBV4-1 and J usage is TRBJ2-6; 7 bases line up with TRBD2. Germline-derived CDR1 and CDR2 are MGHRA and YSYEKL. The V gene end was trimmed by 4 bases and the J gene end by 2 bases; junction bases not matched to a gene: 17. This CDR3 has 20 amino acids.